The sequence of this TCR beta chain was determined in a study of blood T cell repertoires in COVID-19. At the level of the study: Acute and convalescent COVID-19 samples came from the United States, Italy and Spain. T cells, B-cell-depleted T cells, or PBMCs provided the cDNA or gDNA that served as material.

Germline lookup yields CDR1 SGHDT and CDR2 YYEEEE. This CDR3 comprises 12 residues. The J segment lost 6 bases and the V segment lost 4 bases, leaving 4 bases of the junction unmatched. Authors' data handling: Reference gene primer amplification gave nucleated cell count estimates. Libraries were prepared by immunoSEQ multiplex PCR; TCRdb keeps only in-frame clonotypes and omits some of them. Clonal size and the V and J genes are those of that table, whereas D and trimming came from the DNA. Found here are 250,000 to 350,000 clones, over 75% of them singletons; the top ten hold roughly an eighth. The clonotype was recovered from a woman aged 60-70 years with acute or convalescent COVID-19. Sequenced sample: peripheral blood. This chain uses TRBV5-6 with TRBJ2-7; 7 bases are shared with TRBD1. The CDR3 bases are TGTGCCAGCAGCGGACAGGCCCGCGAGCAGTACTTC. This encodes CASSGQAREQYF. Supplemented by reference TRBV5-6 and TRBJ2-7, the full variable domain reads DAGVTQSPTHLIKTRGQQVTLRCSPKSGHDTVSWYQQALGQGPQFIFQYYEEEERQRGNFPDRFSGHQFPNYSSELNVNALLLGDSALYLCASSGQAREQYFGPGTRLTVT.